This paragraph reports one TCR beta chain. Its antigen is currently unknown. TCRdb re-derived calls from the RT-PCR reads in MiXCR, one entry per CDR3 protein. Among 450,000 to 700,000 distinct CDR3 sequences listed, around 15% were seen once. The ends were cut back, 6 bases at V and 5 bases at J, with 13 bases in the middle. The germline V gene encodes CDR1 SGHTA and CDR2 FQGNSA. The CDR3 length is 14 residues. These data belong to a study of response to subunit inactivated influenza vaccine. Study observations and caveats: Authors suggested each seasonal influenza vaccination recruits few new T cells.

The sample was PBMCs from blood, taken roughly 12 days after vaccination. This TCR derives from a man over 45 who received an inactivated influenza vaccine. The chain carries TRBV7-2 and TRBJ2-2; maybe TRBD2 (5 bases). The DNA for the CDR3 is TGTGCCAGCAGGAGACGGGAATTAACCGGGGAGCTGTTTTTT. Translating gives CASRRRELTGELFF.